The clone carrying this T cell receptor (beta chain) has ten or more counts. The entry originates in a study of regulatory T cells in long-lasting Graves disease. The CDR3 has 14 amino acids. Germline loops: CDR1 DFQATT, CDR2 SNEGSKA (reference sequence). Between the trimmed V and J ends, which lost 6 bases and 7 bases, there was a span of 18 bases. Researchers made TCR beta libraries by using iRepertoire HTBI primers and running Arm-PCR on CDR3 regions. One entry per CDR3 protein results from TCRdb running MiXCR on the multiplex PCR reads. The sample consists of about 440,000 distinct CDR3 sequences, about a sixth of them appearing once. Time point given: newly diagnosed GD, antithyroid drugs for less than 3 months. RNA extracted from PBMCs served as the sequencing template. These data are also associated with another study on T cells in Graves' hyperthyroidism and ophthalmopathy.

The sample here was peripheral blood mononuclear cells (PBMCs), taken at new diagnosis, from a patient treated with antithyroid drugs. The TCR sequence derives from a woman in her twenties or thirties with Graves disease. This chain connects TRBV20-1 to TRBJ1-4; D possibly corresponds to TRBD1 (5 bases). The CDR3 protein is CSANPQGRGEKLFF. Here the CDR3 DNA reads TGCAGTGCCAACCCGCAGGGTCGTGGTGAAAAACTGTTTTTT.